The clone carrying this T cell receptor (beta chain) was found a few times. Antigen specificity is unknown. This sample stems from a study of T-cell memory formation after mild COVID-19. Study as a whole: The TCR clusters were mostly specific to one donor.

Germline lookup yields CDR1 SGHRS and CDR2 YFSETQ. The CDR3 spans 16 residues. The trim removed 1 base at V and 4 bases at J, leaving 4 bases unmatched. After 5'RACE with constant-segment primers, TCR alpha and TCR beta cDNA libraries carrying sample barcodes and UMIs were obtained. In TCRdb, the 5' RACE reads were re-called with MiXCR into one record per CDR3 protein. Here the sample spans more than 200,000 distinct CDR3 sequences, 16% being singletons. General study results and limits: Memory cells collected pre-infection included some clones that later responded, suggesting cross-reactive memory joined. Day 15 to 85 contractors were CD4/CD8 balanced; later expanders leaned CD4+.

This clonotype was obtained from a man in his late teens or twenties who had mild COVID-19 (a few samples of this study predate the infection). Cell type and time point are not known. This chain connects TRBV5-1 to TRBJ2-3; 12 positions match TRBD2. The source material was PBMCs or a T cell subset sorted from them (not recorded which). The DNA of the CDR3 is TGCGCCAGCAGCTTGCAGACTAGCGGGGGCTCAGATACGCAGTATTTT. This encodes CASSLQTSGGSDTQYF.